Below, one TCR beta chain is given with its context. Its specificity is not known. This CDR3 is built from 15 residues. The germline V gene has CDR1 MNHEY and CDR2 SVGAGI. Trimming took 0 bases from V and 7 from J; bases not matched to a gene: 4. This record comes from a study of cytomegalovirus exposure and HLA in healthy donors. Overall study: The approximately 700 first-cohort repertoires shared a platform with the approximately 120 validation repertoires, as reported in a later analysis. Study observations and caveats: The tendency of first-cohort TCR clusters to co-occur in the 100 to 150 validation repertoires was identified by a subsequent analysis. Investigators reported approximately 170 TCR beta chains as tied to cytomegalovirus.

Sequencing used immunoSEQ multiplex PCR; TCRdb keeps in-frame clones, though not all of them. Here the sample spans about 310,000 clones, roughly 88% being singletons. The receptor was isolated from a young man in good health and CMV-seronegative. Sequencing was done on a sample of PBMCs. The rearrangement joins TRBV6-5 to TRBJ1-4; 8 nucleotides agree with TRBD1. The CDR3 DNA is TGTGCCAGCAGTTACTCCAGGGGGCACGGTGAAAAACTGTTTTTT. The encoded protein is CASSYSRGHGEKLFF.